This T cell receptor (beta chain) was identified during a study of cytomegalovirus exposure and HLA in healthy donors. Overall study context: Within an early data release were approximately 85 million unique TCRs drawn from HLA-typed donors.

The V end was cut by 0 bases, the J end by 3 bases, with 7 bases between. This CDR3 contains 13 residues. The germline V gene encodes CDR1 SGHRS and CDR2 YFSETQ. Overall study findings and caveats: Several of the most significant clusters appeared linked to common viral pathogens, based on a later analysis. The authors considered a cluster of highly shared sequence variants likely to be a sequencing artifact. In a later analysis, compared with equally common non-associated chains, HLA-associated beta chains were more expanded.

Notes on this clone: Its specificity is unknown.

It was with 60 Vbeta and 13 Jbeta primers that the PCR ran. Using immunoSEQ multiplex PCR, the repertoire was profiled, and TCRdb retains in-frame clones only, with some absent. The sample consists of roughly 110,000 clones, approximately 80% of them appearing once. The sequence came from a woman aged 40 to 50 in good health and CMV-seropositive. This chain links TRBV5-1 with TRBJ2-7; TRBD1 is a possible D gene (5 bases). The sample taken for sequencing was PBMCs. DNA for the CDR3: TGCGCCAGCAGCTTGGAAGGGGTCTACGAGCAGTACTTC. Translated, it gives CASSLEGVYEQYF.